Following are 3 T cell receptor beta chains from one sample sequenced in a study of human T cells and chemical hapten exposure. TCRdb redid the calling of the RACE reads with MiXCR, one entry per CDR3 protein. Here the sample spans approximately 46,000 distinct CDR3 sequences, 9.6% being singletons. Time point noted: patch test 2, 6 weeks after DPC sensitization. Regarding treatment: therapeutic diphenylcyclopropenone sensitization with weekly scalp DPC. Researchers extracted total RNA from unfractionated whole blood. Material: whole blood, obtained in connection with sensitization to the hapten diphenylcyclopropenone (DPC). The receptors were gathered from a woman aged 25 to 39 with alopecia areata. Some clones in this sample may be carry-over from other donors' samples.

V gene TRBV5-1 combines with J gene TRBJ2-2; D is ambiguous. CDR3 length: 14 amino acids. V was clipped by 3 bases and J by 6 bases, with 12 bases between them. Germline V gene sequence: CDR1 SGHRS, CDR2 YFSETQ. CDR3 nucleotides: TGCGCCAGCAGCTCGGCCCTATCGGCCGGGGAGCTGTTTTTT. It specifies CASSSALSAGELFF.

The chain employs TRBV7-2 and TRBJ2-1; 8 positions match TRBD2. Looked up from germline, CDR1 is SGHTA and CDR2 is FQGNSA. This CDR3 has 17 amino acids. J was trimmed by 7 bases and V by 0 bases; bases with no gene match: 11. The CDR3 spells CASSLARGASLGNEQFF. The CDR3 coding sequence is TGTGCCAGCAGCTTAGCGCGGGGGGCCTCATTAGGGAATGAGCAGTTCTTC.

This clonotype was seen ten or more times. The CDR3 nucleotides read TGTGCCAGCACCTATGGACAGGCGGTTCAGTACTTC. This codes for CASTYGQAVQYF. V is TRBV5-6 and J is TRBJ2-4; 7 nucleotides line up with TRBD1. J was trimmed by 11 bases and V by 6 bases; bases with no gene match: 8. CDR3 length: 12 amino acids. CDR1 and CDR2 from the germline V gene are SGHDT and YYEEEE.